The text below deals with one T cell receptor (beta chain). Per germline, CDR1 SGHDT and CDR2 YYEEEE. The CDR3 spans 14 residues. J lost 4 bases, V lost 4 bases, and 4 bases had no gene match. Primers: 60 Vbeta forward and 13 Jbeta reverse. Generated by immunoSEQ multiplex PCR, the TCRdb table keeps only in-frame clones and is missing some. The repertoire holds about 150,000 clones, with roughly 10% as singletons. The sample belongs to a study of cytomegalovirus exposure and HLA in healthy donors. Sequenced input: PBMCs. The sequence was collected from a man aged 45-60 years in good health and CMV-seronegative. This sequence joins TRBV5-6 and TRBJ1-5; 8 bases map to TRBD1. The CDR3 protein is CASSLQGGNQPQHF. DNA of the CDR3: TGTGCCAGCAGCCTACAGGGGGGAAATCAGCCCCAGCATTTT.